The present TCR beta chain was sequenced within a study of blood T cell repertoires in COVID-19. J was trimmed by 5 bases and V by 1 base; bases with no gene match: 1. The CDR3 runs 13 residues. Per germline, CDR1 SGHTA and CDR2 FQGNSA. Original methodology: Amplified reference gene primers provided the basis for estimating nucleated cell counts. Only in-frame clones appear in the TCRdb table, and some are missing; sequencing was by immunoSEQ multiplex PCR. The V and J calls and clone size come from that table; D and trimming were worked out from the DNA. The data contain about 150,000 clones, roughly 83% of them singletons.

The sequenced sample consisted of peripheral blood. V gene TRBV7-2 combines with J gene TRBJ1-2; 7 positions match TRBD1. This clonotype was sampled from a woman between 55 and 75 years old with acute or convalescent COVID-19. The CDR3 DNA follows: TGTGCCAGCAGCTTAGAGACAGGGTATGGCTACACCTTC. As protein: CASSLETGYGYTF.